The 24 T cell receptor beta chains listed next were all sequenced from one sample in a study of radiotherapy plus CTLA-4 blockade in lung cancer. Sequencing used immunoSEQ multiplex PCR; TCRdb keeps in-frame clones, though not all of them. The top ten clones hold 3.4% of a sample with approximately 100,000 clones, about 81% of them seen once. Sample: peripheral blood, taken from a patient treated with radiotherapy plus ipilimumab. Receptor source: a human donor with non-small cell lung cancer who had a partial response to radiotherapy plus ipilimumab.

This chain links TRBV28 with TRBJ2-1; D call uncertain. The CDR3 loop spans 11 amino acids. The V end lost 6 bases, the J end lost 10 bases, and 10 bases lay between the germline ends. Per germline, CDR1 MDHEN and CDR2 SYDVKM. The CDR3 DNA follows: TGTGCCAGCAGCAATGGTCGGGAGCAGTTCTTC. It translates to CASSNGREQFF.

The chain couples TRBV28 to TRBJ2-1, with a tentative D call TRBD1 (6 bases). Germline lookup yields CDR1 MDHEN and CDR2 SYDVKM. V gave up 8 bases and J gave up 6 bases, with 17 bases separating them. The CDR3 contains 14 residues. CDR3 DNA sequence: TGTGCCAGCCGGGGTAGGGGGAAAGGCAATGAGCAGTTCTTC. Translated: CASRGRGKGNEQFF. The variable domain in full, with the rest retrieved from reference TRBV28 and TRBJ2-1, is DVKVTQSSRYLVKRTGEKVFLECVQDMDHENMFWYRQDPGLGLRLIYFSYDVKMKEKGDIPEGYSVSREKKERFSLILESASTNQTSMYLCASRGRGKGNEQFFGPGTRLTVL.

This clone was detected only once. The chain carries TRBV18 and TRBJ1-2; a weak D match, TRBD1 (5 bases). Trimming took 0 bases from V and 4 from J, leaving 18 bases between them. CDR1 and CDR2 (germline): KGHSH, LQKENI. There are 17 residues in the CDR3. The CDR3 DNA reads as TGTGCCAGCTCACCACCGACTAGGGGCCCAGAGGGCTATGGCTACACCTTC. This codes for CASSPPTRGPEGYGYTF.

The chain couples TRBV2 to TRBJ2-7; 7 positions match TRBD2. This CDR3 comprises 13 residues. The V segment lost 8 bases and the J segment 6 bases; nucleotides outside the gene matches: 10. CDR1 is SNHLY and CDR2 is FYNNEI in the germline V gene. CDR3 bases: TGTGCCAGCTGCAGGGTCTCGGGGGGCGAGCAGTACTTC. This translates into CASCRVSGGEQYF.

This clone turned up a few times. The chain recombines TRBV10-2 with TRBJ1-5, with D perhaps TRBD1 (5 bases). Trimming removed 4 bases at V and 4 bases at J, with 11 bases between. The germline V gene encodes CDR1 WSHSY and CDR2 SAAADI. The CDR3 spans 14 residues. CDR3 loop: CASSGRVENQPQHF. As DNA, the CDR3 is TGCGCCAGCAGTGGCAGGGTAGAGAATCAGCCCCAGCATTTT.

This clone has a handful of counts. V gene TRBV27 combines with J gene TRBJ1-3; 7 nucleotides agree with TRBD1. The CDR3 covers 14 residues. J gave up 0 bases and V 5 bases, and 1 base lay outside the gene matches. The germline CDR1 and CDR2 sequences are MNHEY and SMNVEV (reference sequence). CDR3 coding DNA: TGTGCCAGCAGTAACAGGGGCTCTGGAAACACCATATATTTT. It codes for CASSNRGSGNTIYF.

The V and J genes are TRBV11-2 and TRBJ1-2; tentative D call: TRBD1 (6 bases). Trimming left V 0 bases short and J 2 bases short, with 10 bases between. CDR3 length: 15 residues. Germline CDR1 and CDR2: SGHAT and FQNNGV. This chain's CDR3 is CASSLEQGENYGYTF. CDR3 nucleotides: TGTGCCAGCAGCTTAGAACAGGGTGAAAACTATGGCTACACCTTC.

This clone was observed a handful of times. The V gene is TRBV5-1, the J gene TRBJ2-3; a weak D match, TRBD2 (6 bases). V was trimmed by 0 bases and J by 0 bases, leaving 11 bases between them. In germline, CDR1 is SGHRS, CDR2 YFSETQ. This CDR3 is 16 amino acids long. The CDR3 sequence: CASSLARDGSTDTQYF. DNA for the CDR3: TGCGCCAGCAGCTTGGCGCGGGATGGAAGCACAGATACGCAGTATTTT.

V is TRBV2 and J is TRBJ2-3, with TRBD1 matching 12 bases. From germline, CDR1 is SNHLY and CDR2 FYNNEI. CDR3 length equals 17 residues. V dropped 6 bases and J dropped 1; count of bases not matched to a gene: 8. The CDR3 bases are TGTGCCAGCAGCCCTGGGGGACAGGGGGCTGGCACAGATACGCAGTATTTT. This encodes CASSPGGQGAGTDTQYF.

V gene TRBV9 combines with J gene TRBJ2-3, with 12 nucleotides matching TRBD1. Trimming at V came to 3 bases and at J to 1 base, leaving 3 bases not matched to a gene. This CDR3 spans 16 amino acids. Germline-derived CDR1 and CDR2 are SGDLS and YYNGEE. CDR3 bases: TGTGCCAGCAGCGCAGGGGACAGGGGGCGCACAGATACGCAGTATTTT. Translating gives CASSAGDRGRTDTQYF. The whole variable domain, filled in from reference TRBV9 and TRBJ2-3, reads DSGVTQTPKHLITATGQRVTLRCSPRSGDLSVYWYQQSLDQGLQFLIQYYNGEERAKGNILERFSAQQFPDLHSELNLSSLELGDSALYFCASSAGDRGRTDTQYFGPGTRLTVL.

The chain has TRBV7-8 and TRBJ2-5, with TRBD1 matching over 8 bases. The DNA end is more similar to TRBJ2-7, so the J call may be wrong. The CDR3 runs 16 residues. CDR1 and CDR2 from the germline V gene are SGHVS and FQNEAQ. CDR3 in DNA: TGTGCCAGCAGCCCGAGACAGGGGTCCTTTTCCTACGAGCAGTACTTC. Amino acids: CASSPRQGSFSYEQYF.

This clone was picked up a small number of times. This sequence joins TRBV6-1 and TRBJ2-5, with 9 bases matching TRBD2. The germline V gene has CDR1 MNHNS and CDR2 SASEGT. The ends lost 4 bases at V and 3 bases at J; junction bases unmatched: 6. The CDR3 sequence is 15 residues long. The chain's CDR3 is CASSGWREGKETQYF. CDR3 sequence (DNA): TGTGCCAGCAGTGGGTGGCGGGAGGGGAAAGAGACCCAGTACTTC.

The genes are TRBV29-1 and TRBJ2-5; D is ambiguous. CDR3 length: 17 amino acids. Germline CDR1 and CDR2: SQVTM and ANQGSEA. V lost 0 bases to trimming and J lost 1 base, with 18 bases between them. The DNA of the CDR3 is TGCAGCGTTGAAGATCCTCTGGGTATGGGCGTCCAAGAGACCCAGTACTTC. Translating gives CSVEDPLGMGVQETQYF. The full variable domain, with the rest looked up from reference TRBV29-1 and TRBJ2-5, is SAVISQKPSRDICQRGTSLTIQCQVDSQVTMMFWYRQQPGQSLTLIATANQGSEATYESGFVIDKFPISRPNLTFSTLTVSNMSPEDSSIYLCSVEDPLGMGVQETQYFGPGTRLLVL.

The J gene is TRBJ2-7, the V gene TRBV19; D may be TRBD1 (5 bases). CDR1 and CDR2 (germline): LNHDA, SQIVND (reference sequence). CDR3 length: 12 residues. Trimming stripped 4 bases from V and 4 bases from J, with 8 bases between. CDR3 bases: TGTGCCAGTAGTAGCGACAGATACGAGCAGTACTTC. It encodes CASSSDRYEQYF.

V is TRBV7-6 and J is TRBJ2-1; D is ambiguous. CDR3 length: 16 amino acids. CDR1 is SGHVS, CDR2 FNYEAQ, per germline. With 2 bases removed from V and 0 bases from J, the gap between germline ends came to 11 bases. The CDR3 bases are TGTGCCAGCAGCTTAAATATCTTGAGCTCCTACAATGAGCAGTTCTTC. Translating gives CASSLNILSSYNEQFF.

The genes are TRBV7-3 and TRBJ2-3; D is possibly TRBD2 (5 bases). The CDR3 has 12 amino acids. Trimming took 5 bases from V and 6 from J, leaving 9 bases between them. Germline V lookup: CDR1 SGHTA, CDR2 FQGTGA. Written as DNA, the CDR3 is TGTGCCAGCAGCGTCCCGGGGGATACGCAGTATTTT. Amino acid sequence: CASSVPGDTQYF.

The chain couples TRBV11-2 to TRBJ2-3; the match to TRBD2 covers 15 bases. The CDR3 contains 16 residues. The germline V gene encodes CDR1 SGHAT and CDR2 FQNNGV. V dropped 5 bases and J dropped 4; count of bases not matched to a gene: 4. The CDR3 loop reads CASSTGLAGGADTQYF. The CDR3 DNA sequence: TGTGCCAGCAGCACGGGACTAGCGGGAGGCGCAGATACGCAGTATTTT.

The chain carries TRBV7-8 and TRBJ2-1; 8 bases align to TRBD2. This CDR3 contains 15 residues. CDR1 and CDR2 (germline): SGHVS, FQNEAQ. After removal of 5 bases from V and 14 bases from J, the junction contained 17 bases not matched to a gene. For the CDR3, the DNA is TGTGCCAGCAGCCCTTCCCACACCTCAGGCGGGAGGAAGTTCTTC. It translates to CASSPSHTSGGRKFF.

The CDR3 reads CASRPRDTFRYEQYF. The CDR3, as DNA: TGTGCCAGCAGACCCCGGGACACTTTTAGGTACGAGCAGTACTTC. This chain links TRBV28 with TRBJ2-7; possibly TRBD1 for D (6 bases). The CDR3 is made up of 15 amino acids. V was shortened by 6 bases and J by 4 bases, with 19 bases between the two germline ends. Germline loops: CDR1 MDHEN, CDR2 SYDVKM.

The chain combines TRBV19 with TRBJ2-2, with D perhaps matching TRBD1 (6 bases). Per germline, CDR1 LNHDA and CDR2 SQIVND (reference sequence). The CDR3 totals 13 residues. Trimming shortened V by 4 bases and J by 7 bases, and 10 bases separated the two germline ends. CDR3 nucleotides: TGTGCCAGTAGTACACAGGGAATCGGGGAGCTGTTTTTT. It encodes CASSTQGIGELFF.

V gene TRBV28 combines with J gene TRBJ1-2; D remains ambiguous. V dropped 8 bases and J dropped 4 bases, with 20 bases sitting between them. Germline lookup yields CDR1 MDHEN and CDR2 SYDVKM. The CDR3 is made up of 15 amino acids. The CDR3 is CASERPSGAGYGYTF. CDR3 in DNA: TGTGCCAGCGAGCGACCCTCGGGCGCGGGCTATGGCTACACCTTC.

V gene TRBV5-1 combines with J gene TRBJ2-3, with 14 bases that match TRBD2. The CDR3 totals 18 residues. The V gene end was trimmed by 4 bases and the J gene end by 2 bases; junction bases not matched to a gene: 9. Germline V gene data show CDR1 as SGHRS and CDR2 as YFSETQ. CDR3: CASSQGTSGRPSTDTQYF. The CDR3 region has the DNA TGCGCCAGCAGCCAAGGGACTAGCGGGAGACCCTCCACAGATACGCAGTATTTT.

In regard to this clone: Other DNA sequences from this sample encode an identical CDR3 as well. The rearrangement links TRBV19 to TRBJ2-1, with 7 bases aligning to TRBD2. The CDR3 sequence is 14 residues long. Germline values: CDR1 LNHDA, CDR2 SQIVND (reference sequence). V shed 1 base and J 4 bases; nucleotides not matched to a gene: 1. The CDR3 loop is CASSIGGGYNEQFF. The DNA of the CDR3 is TGTGCCAGTAGTATAGGGGGGGGGTACAATGAGCAGTTCTTC.

The chain employs TRBV27 and TRBJ1-2, with 9 nucleotides matching TRBD1. Per germline, CDR1 MNHEY and CDR2 SMNVEV (reference sequence). V lost 4 bases and J lost 4; bases outside the gene matches: 7. CDR3 length equals 15 residues. CDR3 protein: CASSYRDRAIYGYTF. CDR3 DNA: TGTGCCAGCAGTTATCGGGACAGGGCTATCTATGGCTACACCTTC.